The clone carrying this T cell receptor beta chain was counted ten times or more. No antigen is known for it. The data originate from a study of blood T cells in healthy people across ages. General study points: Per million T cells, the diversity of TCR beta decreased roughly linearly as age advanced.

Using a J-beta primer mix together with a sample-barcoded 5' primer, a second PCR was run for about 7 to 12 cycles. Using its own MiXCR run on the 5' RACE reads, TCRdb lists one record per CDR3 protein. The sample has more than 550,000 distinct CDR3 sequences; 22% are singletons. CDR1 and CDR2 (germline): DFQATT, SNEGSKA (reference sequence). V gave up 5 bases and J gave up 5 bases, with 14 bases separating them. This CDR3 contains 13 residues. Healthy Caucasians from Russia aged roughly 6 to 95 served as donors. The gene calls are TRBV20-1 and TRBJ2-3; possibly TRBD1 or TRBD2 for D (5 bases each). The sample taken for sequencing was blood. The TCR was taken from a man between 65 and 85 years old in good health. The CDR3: CSAPGWGLDTQYF. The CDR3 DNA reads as TGCAGTGCTCCGGGTTGGGGGTTAGATACGCAGTATTTT.